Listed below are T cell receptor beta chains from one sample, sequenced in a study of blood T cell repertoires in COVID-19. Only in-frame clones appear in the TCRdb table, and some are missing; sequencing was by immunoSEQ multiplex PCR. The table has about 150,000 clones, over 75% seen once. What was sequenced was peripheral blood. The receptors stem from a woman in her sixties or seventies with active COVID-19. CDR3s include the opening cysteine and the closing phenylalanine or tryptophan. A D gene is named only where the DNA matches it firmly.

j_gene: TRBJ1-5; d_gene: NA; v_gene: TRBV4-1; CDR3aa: CASSQGQVINQPQHF
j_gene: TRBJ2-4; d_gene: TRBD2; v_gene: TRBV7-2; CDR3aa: CASTPTSGRVAKNIQYF
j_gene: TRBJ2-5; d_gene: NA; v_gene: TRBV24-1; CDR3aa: CATSKGPKTQYF
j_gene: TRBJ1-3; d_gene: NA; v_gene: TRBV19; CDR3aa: CASSGSDRISSGNTIYF
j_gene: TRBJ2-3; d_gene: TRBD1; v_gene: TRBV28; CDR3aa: CASSSVPGTGDADTQYF
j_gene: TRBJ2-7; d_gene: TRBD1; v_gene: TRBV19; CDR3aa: CASSPGTGGPYEQYF
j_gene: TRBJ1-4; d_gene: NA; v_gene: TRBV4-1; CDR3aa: CASSQPPDSATNEKLFF
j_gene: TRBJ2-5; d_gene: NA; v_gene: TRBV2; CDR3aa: CASSQGGETQYF
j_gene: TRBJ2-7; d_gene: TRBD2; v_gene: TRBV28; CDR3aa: CASSPWEGKAYEQYF
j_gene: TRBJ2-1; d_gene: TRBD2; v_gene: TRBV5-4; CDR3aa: CASSLEAGSYNEQFF
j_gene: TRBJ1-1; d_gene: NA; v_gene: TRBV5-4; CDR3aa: CASSKDSSRNTEAFF
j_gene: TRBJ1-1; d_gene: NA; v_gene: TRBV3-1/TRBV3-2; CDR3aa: CASSQLTGRNTEAFF
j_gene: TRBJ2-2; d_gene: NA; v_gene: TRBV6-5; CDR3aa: CASRASTGELFF
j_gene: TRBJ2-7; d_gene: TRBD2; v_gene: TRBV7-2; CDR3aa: CASSLTLTSGRFSYEQYF
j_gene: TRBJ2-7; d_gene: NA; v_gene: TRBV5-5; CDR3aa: CASSLGITGPSYEQYF
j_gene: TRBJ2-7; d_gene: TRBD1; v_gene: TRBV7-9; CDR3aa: CASSPRGTGFAEQYF
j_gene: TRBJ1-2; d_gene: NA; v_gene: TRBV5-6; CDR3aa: CASSLVGQLGGYTF
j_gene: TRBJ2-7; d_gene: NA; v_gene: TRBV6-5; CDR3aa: CASSYSRDSTYEQYF
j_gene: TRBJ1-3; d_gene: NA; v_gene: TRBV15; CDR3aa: CATSRVRSSGNTIYF
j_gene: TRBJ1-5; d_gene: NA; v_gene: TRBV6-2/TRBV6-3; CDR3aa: CASSQTGFPNQPQHF
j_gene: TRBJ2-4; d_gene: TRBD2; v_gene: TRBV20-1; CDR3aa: CSASPGTSGANIQYF
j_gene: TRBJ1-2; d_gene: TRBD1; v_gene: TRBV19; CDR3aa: CASSIDVGTGIGYTF
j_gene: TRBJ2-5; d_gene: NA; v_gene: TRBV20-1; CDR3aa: CSASSRGQETQYF
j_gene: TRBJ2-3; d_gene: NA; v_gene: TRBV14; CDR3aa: CASSQIGSTDTQYF
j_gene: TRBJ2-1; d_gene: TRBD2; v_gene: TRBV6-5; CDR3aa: CASSTGTSGNEQFF
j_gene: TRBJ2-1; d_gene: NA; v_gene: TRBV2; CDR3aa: CASSERTVTNEQFF
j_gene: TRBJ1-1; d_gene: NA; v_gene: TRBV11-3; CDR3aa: CASSLGRNTEAFF
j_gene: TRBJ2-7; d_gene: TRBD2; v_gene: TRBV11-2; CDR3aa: CASSLGGSGHEQYF
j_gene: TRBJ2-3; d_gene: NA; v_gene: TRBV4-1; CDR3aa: CASSQEPTGLDTQYF
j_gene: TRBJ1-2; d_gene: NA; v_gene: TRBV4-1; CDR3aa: CASSPDRSYGYTF
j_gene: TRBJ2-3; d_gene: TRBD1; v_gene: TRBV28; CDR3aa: CASSLYRGRTDTQYF
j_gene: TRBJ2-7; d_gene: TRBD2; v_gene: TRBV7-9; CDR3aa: CASSLDGASGREQYF
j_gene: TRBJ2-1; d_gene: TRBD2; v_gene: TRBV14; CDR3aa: CASSQDKAGGPKNEQFF
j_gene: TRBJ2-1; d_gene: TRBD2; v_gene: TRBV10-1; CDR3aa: CASSEGAGESYNEQFF
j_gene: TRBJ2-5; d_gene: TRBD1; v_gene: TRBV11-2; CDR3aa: CASSPRTRQGEAQYF
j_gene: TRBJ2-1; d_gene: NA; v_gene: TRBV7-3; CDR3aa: CASSLARDQDEQFF